This T cell receptor beta chain was recovered during a study of vaccination and CD4 T cells after COVID-19. About the research overall: Controls used CEFX viral epitopes (positive), HIV-1 Nef peptides (negative), or no peptide.

Sequenced with the Oncomine TCR Beta short-read assay was DNA taken from cultured CD4+ T cells. Investigators isolated genomic DNA from cultured CD4+ T cells. TCRdb recomputed calls from the PCR reads with MiXCR, one row per CDR3 protein. The repertoire holds some 8,600 distinct CDR3 sequences, with approximately 36% as singletons. Treatment of the sample: 10-day PBMC culture with coronavirus spike peptide pools or control peptides (ViraFEST assay). The unexposed donor provided CD4+ T cells, which were taken before the COVID-19 pandemic (2011-2018). Wells contained 1.8 million or so PBMCs each, and these were cultured with around 9.6 IU/ml IL-2 and around 9.6 ug/ml peptide pools. Germline V gives CDR1 MDHEN, CDR2 SYDVKM. The trim removed 5 bases at V and 2 bases at J, leaving 5 bases unmatched. The CDR3 contains 14 residues. A remark on this clonotype: Its antigen is undetermined.

This receptor was taken from a human donor in good health. The J gene is TRBJ1-2, the V gene TRBV28; 7 bases fit TRBD1. The sequencing sample was made of CD4+ T cells from blood, cultured in vitro. CDR3 residues: CASSPPGQNYGYTF. CDR3 nucleotides: TGTGCCAGCAGTCCCCCGGGACAGAACTATGGCTACACCTTC.